This TCR beta chain originates from a study of neurological immune-mediated disorders. The V gene lost 6 bases and the J gene lost 10 bases, with 22 bases spanning the gap. CDR3 size: 15 residues. CDR1 is ENHRY, CDR2 SYGVKD, per germline. MiXCR was run by TCRdb on the 5' RACE reads, yielding one entry per CDR3 protein. This table holds tens of thousands of distinct CDR3 sequences, approximately 12% found once. Time point meaning: longitudinal time-point 3. The receptor was isolated from a man aged 30 to 39 in good health. The gene calls are TRBV10-3 and TRBJ2-1; tentatively, D is TRBD1 or TRBD2 (7 bases each). The sequenced sample was PBMCs. The CDR3 bases are TGTGCCATCAGGGGGGGGGACAGCCATTTATTGGAGCAGTTCTTC. Translating gives CAIRGGDSHLLEQFF.